This TCR beta chain comes out of a study of identical twins. Only a few counts were recorded for this clonotype. Its antigen remains unknown. Whole-study findings and limits: Beta clonotypes that were abundant in cord blood contained fewer insertions, a pattern absent from memory repertoires. Invariant populations such as MAIT and iNKT cells could partly muddle zero-insertion analyses. Twin pairs had excess sharing that was weaker in beta out-of-frame sequences.

It was template switching that added a universal primer site, and there were unique molecular identifiers on the cDNA. MiXCR, applied by TCRdb to the 5' RACE reads, yields one record per CDR3 protein. Here the sample spans about 160,000 distinct CDR3 sequences, approximately 3.5% being singletons. The TCR originated in a man younger than 35 in good health. The sample was memory T cells sorted from blood.

In nucleotides, the CDR3 is TGTGCCAGCAGTTTTGACAGCGGCTACGAGCAGTACTTC. Residues: CASSFDSGYEQYF. The V gene is TRBV28, the J gene TRBJ2-7; D possibly matches TRBD1 or TRBD2 (5 bases each). The CDR3 runs to 13 residues. Germline CDR1 and CDR2: MDHEN and SYDVKM. V lost 3 bases to trimming and J lost 3 bases, with 9 bases between them.